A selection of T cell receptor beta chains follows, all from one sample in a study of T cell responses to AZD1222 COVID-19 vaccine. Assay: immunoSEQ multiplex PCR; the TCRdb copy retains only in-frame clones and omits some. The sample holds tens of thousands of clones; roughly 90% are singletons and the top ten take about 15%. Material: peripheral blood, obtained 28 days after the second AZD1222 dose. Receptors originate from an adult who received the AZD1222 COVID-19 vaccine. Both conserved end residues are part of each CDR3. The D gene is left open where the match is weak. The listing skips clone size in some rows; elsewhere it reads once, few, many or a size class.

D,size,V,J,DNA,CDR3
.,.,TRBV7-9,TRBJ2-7,TGTGCCAGCAGCTTTGGTTCCGGGGCCTCTCGAGCAGACTACGAGCAGTACTTC,CASSFGSGASRADYEQYF
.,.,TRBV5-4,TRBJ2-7,TGTGCCAGCAGCCCCCAAGTCTCCGGGGCGGCCTACGAGCAGTACTTC,CASSPQVSGAAYEQYF
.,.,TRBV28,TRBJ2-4,TGTGCCAGCAGTTTGTGGGCGACTGGGGGCAAAAACATTCAGTACTTC,CASSLWATGGKNIQYF
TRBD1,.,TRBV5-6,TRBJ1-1,TGTGCCAGCAGCTACGGACAGGGTCGGAACACTGAAGCTTTCTTT,CASSYGQGRNTEAFF
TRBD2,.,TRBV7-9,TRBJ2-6,TGTGCCAGCAGCATTCTAGCGGGATTCTCTGGGGCCAACGTCCTGACTTTC,CASSILAGFSGANVLTF
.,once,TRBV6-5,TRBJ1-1,TGTGCCAGCAGTTACTCTCGAGGTGAAGCTTTCTTT,CASSYSRGEAFF
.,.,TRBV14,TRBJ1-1,TGTGCCAGCAGCCAAGACCACAGAATGACAGCTTTCTTT,CASSQDHRMTAFF
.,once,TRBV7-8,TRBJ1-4,TGTGCCAGCAGCTTATTTCAAGGGGTAGCTAATGAAAAACTGTTTTTT,CASSLFQGVANEKLFF
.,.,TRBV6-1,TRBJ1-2,TGTGCCAGCAGTGAAGCAGGGGGGGTCTATGGCTACACCTTC,CASSEAGGVYGYTF
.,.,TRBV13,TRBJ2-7,TGTGCCAGCAGCCTCTCGGGGACCCCCTCCTACGAGCAGTACTTC,CASSLSGTPSYEQYF
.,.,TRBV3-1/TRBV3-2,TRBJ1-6,TGTGCCAGCAGCCAAGAGGGGAAACGTCGAGATTCACCCCTCCACTTT,CASSQEGKRRDSPLHF
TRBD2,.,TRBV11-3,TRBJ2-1,TGTGCCAGCAGCCCATACCCCGGGACTAGCGGTTACAATGAGCAGTTCTTC,CASSPYPGTSGYNEQFF
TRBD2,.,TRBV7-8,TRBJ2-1,TGTGCCAGCAGCCCAGGACTAGAGGAGCAGTTCTTC,CASSPGLEEQFF
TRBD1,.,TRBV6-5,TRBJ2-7,TGTGCCAGCAGTTCGCCGGGACAGGCGTCCTACGAGCAGTACTTC,CASSSPGQASYEQYF
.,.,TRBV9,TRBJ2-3,TGTGCCAGCAGCGTGGGCGATGGGATGGGAGATACGCAGTATTTT,CASSVGDGMGDTQYF
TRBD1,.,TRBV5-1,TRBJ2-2,TGCGCCAGCAGCCGATACTTGACAGGGGGAAACACCGGGGAGCTGTTTTTT,CASSRYLTGGNTGELFF
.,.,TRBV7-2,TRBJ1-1,TGTGCCAGCAGCTTAGAAGGGTTAGAGGTGAACACTGAAGCTTTCTTT,CASSLEGLEVNTEAFF
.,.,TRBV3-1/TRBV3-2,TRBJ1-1,TGTGCCAGCAGCCAAGTAGGGGCTGAAGCTTTCTTT,CASSQVGAEAFF
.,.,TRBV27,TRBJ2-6,TGTGCCAGCGGTCTAATCTCTGGGGCCAACGTCCTGACTTTC,CASGLISGANVLTF
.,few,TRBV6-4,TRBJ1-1,TGTGCCAGCAGTTTGGACAGTAACACTGAAGCTTTCTTT,CASSLDSNTEAFF
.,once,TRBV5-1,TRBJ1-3,TGCGCCAGCAGCTTGAATGCCCAGGGCTCTGGAAACACCATATATTTT,CASSLNAQGSGNTIYF
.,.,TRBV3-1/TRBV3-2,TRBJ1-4,TGTGCCAGCAGCCAAGTTCGGAGGAAAAATGAAAAACTGTTTTTT,CASSQVRRKNEKLFF
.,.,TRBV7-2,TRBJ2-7,TGTGCCAGCCGCCCAGGGGCCCGCTCCTACGAGCAGTACTTC,CASRPGARSYEQYF
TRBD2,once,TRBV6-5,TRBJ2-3,TGTGCCAGCAGTTACTCTAGCGGGAGGGGTCGAGATACGCAGTATTTT,CASSYSSGRGRDTQYF
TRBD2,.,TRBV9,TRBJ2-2,TGTGCCAGCAGGAGCAGCGGGGCTAACACCGGGGAGCTGTTTTTT,CASRSSGANTGELFF
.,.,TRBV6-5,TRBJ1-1,TGTGCCAGCAGTTACTCCCTTGCTGATTGGAACACTGAAGCTTTCTTT,CASSYSLADWNTEAFF
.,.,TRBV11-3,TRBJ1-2,TGTGCCAGCAGCTTCATTAATCGGGGCTACACCTTC,CASSFINRGYTF
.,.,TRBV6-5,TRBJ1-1,TGTGCCAGCAGCTTTCAGGGGCCCGGCACTGAAGCTTTCTTT,CASSFQGPGTEAFF
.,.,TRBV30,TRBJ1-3,TGTGCCTGGAGTGAAGGGGACTCCTCTGGAAACACCATATATTTT,CAWSEGDSSGNTIYF
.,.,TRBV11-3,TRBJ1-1,TGTGCCAGCAGCTCAAGGGCCATAGGCGGGATGAACACTGAAGCTTTCTTT,CASSSRAIGGMNTEAFF
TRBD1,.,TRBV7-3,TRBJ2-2,TGTGCCAGCAGCTTAGAGGGGACAGCTAACACCGGGGAGCTGTTTTTT,CASSLEGTANTGELFF
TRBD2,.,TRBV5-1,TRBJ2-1,TGCGCCAGCAGCTCGGGGACTAGCGGGATTAATGAGCAGTTCTTC,CASSSGTSGINEQFF
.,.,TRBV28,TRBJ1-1,TGTGCCAGCAGTTTTAGAGAGGGGTCTGAAGCTTTCTTT,CASSFREGSEAFF
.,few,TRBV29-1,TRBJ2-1,TGCAGCGTTTTTTCCGATGAGCAGTTCTTC,CSVFSDEQFF
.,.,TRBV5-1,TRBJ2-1,TGCGCCAGCAGCTTGGATAGAATCAATGAGCAGTTCTTC,CASSLDRINEQFF
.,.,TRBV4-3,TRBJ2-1,TGCGCCAGCAGCCAGGGTTACAGGGTGGATGAGCAGTTCTTC,CASSQGYRVDEQFF
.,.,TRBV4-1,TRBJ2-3,TGCGCCAGCAGCCAAGAGGCCTTCACAGATACGCAGTATTTT,CASSQEAFTDTQYF
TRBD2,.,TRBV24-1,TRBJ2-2,TGTGCCACCAGTGGGCTGGGACTATCGAACACCGGGGAGCTGTTTTTT,CATSGLGLSNTGELFF
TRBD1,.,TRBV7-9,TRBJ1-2,TGTGCCAGCAGCCTTTGGACAGGGGGCGATGGCTACACCTTC,CASSLWTGGDGYTF
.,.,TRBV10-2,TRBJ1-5,TGCGCCAGCAGTACGGACACATCTAGCAATCAGCCCCAGCATTTT,CASSTDTSSNQPQHF
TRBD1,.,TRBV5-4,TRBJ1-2,TGTGCCAGCAGACATCCGGACAGGGGGACTGGCTACACCTTC,CASRHPDRGTGYTF
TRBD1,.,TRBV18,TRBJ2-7,TGTGCCAGCTCACCCGTAAGACAGGGGGTGGCCTACGAGCAGTACTTC,CASSPVRQGVAYEQYF
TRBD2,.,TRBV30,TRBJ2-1,TGTGCCTGGAGTTCCAAACGGACTAGCGGGAGAACTAATGAGCAGTTCTTC,CAWSSKRTSGRTNEQFF
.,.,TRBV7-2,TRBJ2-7,TGTGCCAGCAGCTTAGCGGCGGCACGCTACGAGCAGTACTTC,CASSLAAARYEQYF
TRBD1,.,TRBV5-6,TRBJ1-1,TGTGCCAGCAGCTTTTGGACAGGTGAAGCTTTCTTT,CASSFWTGEAFF
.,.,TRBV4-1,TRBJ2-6,TGCGCCAGCAGCCAATCCCGCCTGGGACCCCACATGGCTGGGGCCAACGTCCTGACTTTC,CASSQSRLGPHMAGANVLTF
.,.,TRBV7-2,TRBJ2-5,TGTGCCAGCAGCTTAGTTTCCACAGTTGGGCAAGAGACCCAGTACTTC,CASSLVSTVGQETQYF
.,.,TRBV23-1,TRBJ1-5,TGCGCCAGCAGTCAATGCGAGCAGGGGCCCCAGCATTTT,CASSQCEQGPQHF
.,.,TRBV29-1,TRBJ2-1,TGCAGCGTTATCTCTCGGGACACAAAATACAATGAGCAGTTCTTC,CSVISRDTKYNEQFF
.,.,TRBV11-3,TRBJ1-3,TGTGCCAGCACGTCAAGGACGGCTGGAAACACCATATATTTT,CASTSRTAGNTIYF
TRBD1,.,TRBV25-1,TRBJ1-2,TGTGCCAGCAAAGGGACAGGGAAGAACTATGGCTACACCTTC,CASKGTGKNYGYTF
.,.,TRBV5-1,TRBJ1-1,TGCGCCAGCAGCTTGGCCCTGGGATCGAACACTGAAGCTTTCTTT,CASSLALGSNTEAFF
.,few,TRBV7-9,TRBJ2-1,TGTGCCAGCAGCTTAGAGGGACATCCGCCACGAATGCAGTTCTTC,CASSLEGHPPRMQFF
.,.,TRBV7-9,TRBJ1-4,TGTGCCAGCAGCTTTACAGAAGGGGACGAAAAACTGTTTTTT,CASSFTEGDEKLFF
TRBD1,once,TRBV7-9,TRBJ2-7,TGTGCCAGCAGCTCCGCGAGAACAGGGGACGAGCAGTACTTC,CASSSARTGDEQYF
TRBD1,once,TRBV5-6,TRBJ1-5,TGTGCCAGCAGCCTCCGGGACAGGGGGCGAGTAGATCAGCCCCAGCATTTT,CASSLRDRGRVDQPQHF
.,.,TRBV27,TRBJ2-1,TGTGCCAGCAGTTTTTTGGGCAGCTACAATGAGCAGTTCTTC,CASSFLGSYNEQFF